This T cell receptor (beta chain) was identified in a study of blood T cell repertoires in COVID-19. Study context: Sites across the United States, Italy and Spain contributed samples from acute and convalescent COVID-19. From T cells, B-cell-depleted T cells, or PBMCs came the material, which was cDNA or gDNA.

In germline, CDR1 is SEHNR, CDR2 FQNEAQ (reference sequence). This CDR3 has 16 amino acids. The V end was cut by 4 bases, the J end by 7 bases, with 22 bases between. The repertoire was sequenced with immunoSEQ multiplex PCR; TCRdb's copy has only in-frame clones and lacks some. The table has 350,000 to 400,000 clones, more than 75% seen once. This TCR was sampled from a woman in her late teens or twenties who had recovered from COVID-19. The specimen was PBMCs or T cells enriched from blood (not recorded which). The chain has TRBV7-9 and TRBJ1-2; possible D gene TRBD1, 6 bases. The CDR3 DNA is TGTGCCAGCAGCTCTACGATTTCCTTACAGGGATCTGGCTACACCTTC. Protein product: CASSSTISLQGSGYTF.